Listed below are T cell receptor beta chains from one sample, sequenced in a study of blood T cell repertoires in COVID-19. Produced via immunoSEQ multiplex PCR; TCRdb's table is partial and in-frame only. This table holds roughly 120,000 clones, over 85% found once. The source material was peripheral blood. These receptors were taken from a man between 50 and 59 years old with active COVID-19. CDR3s include the opening cysteine and the closing phenylalanine or tryptophan. A D gene is named only where the DNA matches it firmly. Clone size is not always given. Where it is, it says once, few, many or a class for expanded clones.

J,size,D,V,CDR3,DNA
TRBJ2-7,-,TRBD2,TRBV9,CASSPRGGGENDEQYF,TGTGCCAGCAGCCCGCGGGGCGGGGGGGAAAATGACGAGCAGTACTTC
TRBJ2-7,-,TRBD2,TRBV10-2,CASSVPSGGAYEQYF,TGCGCCAGCAGTGTTCCTAGCGGGGGAGCCTACGAGCAGTACTTC
TRBJ1-3,-,TRBD1,TRBV9,CASSVGTGGGGNTIYF,TGTGCCAGCAGCGTAGGGACAGGGGGCGGTGGAAACACCATATATTTT
TRBJ2-1,-,TRBD2,TRBV6-1,CASSEGVAGYNEQFF,TGTGCCAGCAGTGAAGGGGTAGCGGGCTACAATGAGCAGTTCTTC
TRBJ2-1,-,TRBD2,TRBV20-1,CSAGGSSGRAGGNNEQFF,TGCAGTGCTGGTGGTAGTAGCGGGAGGGCCGGCGGTAACAATGAGCAGTTCTTC
TRBJ2-1,-,-,TRBV6-2/TRBV6-3,CASSPAEAGNEQFF,TGTGCCAGCAGCCCGGCTGAGGCGGGAAATGAGCAGTTCTTC
TRBJ1-4,few,-,TRBV5-1,CASSLAGGGREKLFF,TGCGCCAGCAGCCTCGCTGGGGGGGGACGGGAAAAACTGTTTTTT
TRBJ2-5,-,-,TRBV16,CASSQSRGSGTQYF,TGTGCCAGCAGCCAATCAAGGGGTTCAGGGACCCAGTACTTC
TRBJ1-1,-,TRBD1,TRBV19,CASSIGQGAGEAFF,TGTGCCAGTAGTATTGGACAGGGGGCGGGTGAAGCTTTCTTT
TRBJ2-1,-,TRBD2,TRBV7-2,CASSLGGSGREEQFF,TGTGCCAGCAGCTTAGGCGGGAGCGGGAGGGAAGAGCAGTTCTTC
TRBJ1-1,-,-,TRBV6-4,CASSGSGRGKNTEAFF,TGTGCCAGCAGTGGCTCGGGCCGCGGGAAGAACACTGAAGCTTTCTTT
TRBJ2-3,-,TRBD2,TRBV7-2,CASSRKGSSGRDTQYF,TGTGCCAGCAGCAGAAAGGGGTCTAGCGGGAGGGATACGCAGTATTTT
TRBJ2-1,-,TRBD1,TRBV3-1/TRBV3-2,CASSQAGTGANEQFF,TGTGCCAGCAGCCAAGCGGGGACAGGGGCAAATGAGCAGTTCTTC
TRBJ1-1,-,-,TRBV27,CASSLVGGGWTEAFF,TGTGCCAGCAGTTTAGTGGGCGGGGGCTGGACTGAAGCTTTCTTT
TRBJ1-2,-,-,TRBV29-1,CSVEGFRGDYGYTF,TGCAGCGTTGAAGGTTTTCGGGGGGACTATGGCTACACCTTC
TRBJ2-2,-,-,TRBV19,CASSLGQTNTGELFF,TGTGCCAGTAGTCTTGGGCAGACGAACACCGGGGAGCTGTTTTTT
TRBJ2-2,-,-,TRBV9,CASSVVLTGELFF,TGTGCCAGCAGCGTAGTCCTCACCGGGGAGCTGTTTTTT
TRBJ2-7,-,-,TRBV12-3/TRBV12-4,CASSLNSSYEQYF,TGTGCCAGCAGTTTAAACAGCTCCTACGAGCAGTACTTC
TRBJ1-3,-,TRBD1,TRBV20-1,CSASNSEQGRGNTIYF,TGCAGTGCTAGTAACTCCGAACAGGGGAGGGGAAACACCATATATTTT
TRBJ2-5,few,-,TRBV5-6,CASSLTGSSYQETQYF,TGTGCCAGCAGCTTAACAGGGTCCTCGTACCAAGAGACCCAGTACTTC
TRBJ1-5,-,-,TRBV11-2,CASSLGVTDSNQPQHF,TGTGCCAGCAGCTTAGGCGTGACAGATAGCAATCAGCCCCAGCATTTT
TRBJ2-7,-,-,TRBV3-1/TRBV3-2,CASSQVSYEQYF,TGTGCCAGCAGCCAAGTCAGTTACGAGCAGTACTTC
TRBJ2-3,-,-,TRBV7-9,CASSLAPTRENTDTQYF,TGTGCCAGCAGCTTAGCGCCGACCAGGGAAAACACAGATACGCAGTATTTT
TRBJ2-5,-,TRBD2,TRBV5-1,CASSPGGEGRQETQYF,TGCGCCAGCAGCCCCGGCGGGGAGGGCAGACAAGAGACCCAGTACTTC
TRBJ2-5,once,TRBD2,TRBV19,CASSSSGAWWTQYF,TGTGCCAGTAGTTCTAGCGGGGCGTGGTGGACCCAGTACTTC
TRBJ2-1,-,-,TRBV19,CASSGSRLISSEQFF,TGTGCCAGTAGTGGGAGCCGCCTAATTTCGAGTGAGCAGTTCTTC
TRBJ2-5,-,TRBD2,TRBV4-2,CASSQQAGETQYF,TGTGCCAGCAGCCAGCAAGCGGGGGAGACCCAGTACTTC
TRBJ2-6,-,TRBD2,TRBV2,CASRRGLAGDLNVLTF,TGTGCCAGCAGGAGGGGGCTAGCGGGAGACCTCAACGTCCTGACTTTC
TRBJ1-2,once,TRBD1,TRBV7-8,CASSQSDRVEGYTF,TGTGCCAGCAGCCAGAGTGACAGGGTTGAGGGCTACACCTTC
TRBJ2-7,-,-,TRBV21-1,CASSKSYEQYF,TGTGCCAGCAGCAAATCGTACGAGCAGTACTTC
TRBJ1-1,-,-,TRBV7-9,CASSAYRSPRQNTEAFF,TGTGCCAGCAGCGCTTACAGGAGTCCAAGACAGAACACTGAAGCTTTCTTT
TRBJ1-1,-,-,TRBV19,CASSDKGDSTEAFF,TGTGCCAGTAGCGACAAAGGGGATAGCACTGAAGCTTTCTTT
TRBJ2-3,-,TRBD2,TRBV5-6,CASSLVLAGGVDTQYF,TGTGCCAGCAGCTTGGTACTAGCGGGAGGAGTAGATACGCAGTATTTT
TRBJ2-1,-,-,TRBV7-8,CASSLKRTSSYNEQFF,TGTGCCAGCAGCTTAAAGAGAACTAGCTCCTACAATGAGCAGTTCTTC
TRBJ2-3,-,-,TRBV5-1,CASSLAGKGADTQYF,TGCGCCAGCAGCTTGGCCGGGAAGGGGGCAGATACGCAGTATTTT
TRBJ1-1,-,-,TRBV5-1,CASSLGHTNTEAFF,TGCGCCAGCAGCTTGGGGCACACGAACACTGAAGCTTTCTTT
TRBJ2-1,once,-,TRBV19,CASSIAGFHYNEQFF,TGTGCCAGTAGTATAGCGGGATTTCACTACAATGAGCAGTTCTTC
TRBJ1-1,once,-,TRBV5-4,CASSLKPRGGGTEAFF,TGTGCCAGCAGCTTAAAGCCTAGAGGGGGTGGGACTGAAGCTTTCTTT
TRBJ2-4,few,-,TRBV3-1/TRBV3-2,CASKGLGGNIQYF,TGTGCCAGCAAGGGACTTGGAGGAAACATTCAGTACTTC
TRBJ1-4,-,TRBD1,TRBV7-9,CASSITGATNEKLFF,TGTGCCAGCAGCATTACAGGGGCAACTAATGAAAAACTGTTTTTT
TRBJ2-1,-,TRBD2,TRBV24-1,CATSDFGGRADNEQFF,TGTGCCACCAGTGATTTTGGCGGGAGGGCCGACAATGAGCAGTTCTTC
TRBJ2-3,-,TRBD2,TRBV3-1/TRBV3-2,CASSGVGGSTDTQYF,TGTGCCAGCAGCGGGGTGGGAGGGAGCACAGATACGCAGTATTTT
TRBJ1-2,-,-,TRBV9,CASSPRHQGRSYGYTF,TGTGCCAGCAGCCCCCGTCATCAGGGCAGGAGCTATGGCTACACCTTC
TRBJ2-5,-,TRBD2,TRBV6-5,CASSGLTSLVETQYF,TGTGCCAGCAGCGGCTTGACTAGCCTGGTAGAGACCCAGTACTTC
TRBJ2-5,-,-,TRBV2,CASSDIGGPSGGETQYF,TGTGCCAGCAGTGACATCGGGGGGCCTAGCGGAGGAGAGACCCAGTACTTC
TRBJ2-3,-,TRBD2,TRBV9,CASSTLAGGNTDTQYF,TGTGCCAGCAGCACGCTAGCGGGGGGAAACACAGATACGCAGTATTTT
TRBJ2-5,-,TRBD1,TRBV5-4,CASSRGQGNGETQYF,TGTGCCAGCAGCCGGGGACAGGGGAACGGGGAGACCCAGTACTTC
TRBJ2-1,once,TRBD1,TRBV5-5,CASSLGPGQGNEQFF,TGTGCCAGCAGCTTGGGACCGGGACAGGGCAATGAGCAGTTCTTC